This T cell receptor (beta chain) was profiled in a study of blood T cells in healthy people across ages. Primed by a sample-barcoded 5' primer and a J-beta primer mix, a second PCR proceeded for roughly 6 to 12 cycles. TCRdb reanalysed the 5' RACE reads using MiXCR and keeps one entry per CDR3 protein. The data show about 800,000 distinct CDR3 sequences, roughly 60% seen once. On this clonotype: At one of its ends the junction is not consistent with the germline gene, which may arise from a read error.

Per germline, CDR1 DFQATT and CDR2 SNEGSKA (reference sequence). CDR3 length equals 15 residues. The clonotype originates from a man aged 25 to 40 in good health. The J gene is TRBJ1-4, the V gene TRBV20-1, with 8 bases lining up with TRBD1. Sequenced material: blood. CDR3 region: CSARDEGTGGEKLFF. CDR3 nucleotides: TGCAGTGCCAGAGATGAGGGGACAGGAGGTGAAAAACTGTTTTTT.